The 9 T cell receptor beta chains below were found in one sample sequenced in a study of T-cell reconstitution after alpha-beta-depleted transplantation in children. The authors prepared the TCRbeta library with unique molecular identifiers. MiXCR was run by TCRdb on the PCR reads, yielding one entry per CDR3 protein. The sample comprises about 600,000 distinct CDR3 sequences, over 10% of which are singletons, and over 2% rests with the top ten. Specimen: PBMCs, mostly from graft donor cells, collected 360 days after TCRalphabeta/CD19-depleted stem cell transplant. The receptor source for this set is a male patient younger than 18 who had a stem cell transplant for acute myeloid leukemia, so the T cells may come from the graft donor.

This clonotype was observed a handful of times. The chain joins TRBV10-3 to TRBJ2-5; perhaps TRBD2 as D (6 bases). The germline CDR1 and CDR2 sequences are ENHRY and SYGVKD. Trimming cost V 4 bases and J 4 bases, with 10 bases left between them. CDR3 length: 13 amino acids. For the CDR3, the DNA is TGTGCCATCAGTGTGGAGGGTTTAGAGACCCAGTACTTC. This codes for CAISVEGLETQYF.

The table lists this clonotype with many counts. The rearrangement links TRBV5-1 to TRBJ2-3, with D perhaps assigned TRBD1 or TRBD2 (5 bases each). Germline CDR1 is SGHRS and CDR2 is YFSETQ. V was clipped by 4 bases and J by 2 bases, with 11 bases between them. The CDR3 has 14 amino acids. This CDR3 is CASSLGANTDTQYF. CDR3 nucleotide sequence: TGCGCCAGCAGCCTCGGGGCGAACACAGATACGCAGTATTTT.

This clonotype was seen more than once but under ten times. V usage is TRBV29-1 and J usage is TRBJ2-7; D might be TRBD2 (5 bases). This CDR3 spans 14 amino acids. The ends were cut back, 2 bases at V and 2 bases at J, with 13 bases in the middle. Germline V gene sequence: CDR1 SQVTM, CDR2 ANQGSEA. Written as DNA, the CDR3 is TGCAGCGTTGAACGCCCTAGCTCTCCCTACGAGCAGTACTTC. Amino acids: CSVERPSSPYEQYF.

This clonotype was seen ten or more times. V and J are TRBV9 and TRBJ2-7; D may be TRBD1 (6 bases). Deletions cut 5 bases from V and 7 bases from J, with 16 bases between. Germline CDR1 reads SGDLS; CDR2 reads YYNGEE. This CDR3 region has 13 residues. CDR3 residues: CASSASGTPEQYF. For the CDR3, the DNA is TGTGCCAGCAGTGCCTCCGGGACACCGGAGCAGTACTTC.

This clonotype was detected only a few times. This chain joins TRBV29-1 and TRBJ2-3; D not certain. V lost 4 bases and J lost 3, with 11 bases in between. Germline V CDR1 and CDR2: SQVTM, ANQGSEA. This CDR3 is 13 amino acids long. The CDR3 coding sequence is TGCAGCGTTGGTGGGGTTTTGACAGATACGCAGTATTTT. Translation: CSVGGVLTDTQYF.

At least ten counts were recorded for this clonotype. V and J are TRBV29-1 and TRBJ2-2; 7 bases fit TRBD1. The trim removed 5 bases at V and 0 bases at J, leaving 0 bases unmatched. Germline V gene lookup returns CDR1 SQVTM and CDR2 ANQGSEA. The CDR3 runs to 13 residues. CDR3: CSVQGANTGELFF. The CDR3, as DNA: TGCAGCGTTCAGGGGGCGAACACCGGGGAGCTGTTTTTT.

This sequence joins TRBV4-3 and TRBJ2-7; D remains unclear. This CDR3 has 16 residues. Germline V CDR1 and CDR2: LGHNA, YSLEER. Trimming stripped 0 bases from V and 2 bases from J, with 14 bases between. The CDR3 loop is CASSQDVGPRPYEQYF. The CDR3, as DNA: TGCGCCAGCAGCCAAGATGTCGGCCCTAGGCCCTACGAGCAGTACTTC.

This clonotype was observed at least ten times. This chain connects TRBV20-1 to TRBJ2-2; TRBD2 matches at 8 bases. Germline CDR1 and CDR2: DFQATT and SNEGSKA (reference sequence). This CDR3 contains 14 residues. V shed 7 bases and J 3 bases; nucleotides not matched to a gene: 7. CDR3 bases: TGCAGTGTCCTAAGCGGGAGTTACACCGGGGAGCTGTTTTTT. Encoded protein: CSVLSGSYTGELFF.

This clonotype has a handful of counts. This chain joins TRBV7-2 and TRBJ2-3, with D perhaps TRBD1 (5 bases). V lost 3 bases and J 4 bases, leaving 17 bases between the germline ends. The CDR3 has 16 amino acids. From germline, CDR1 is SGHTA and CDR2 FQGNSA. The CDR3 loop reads CASSFQGIHSPDTQYF. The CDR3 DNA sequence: TGTGCCAGCAGCTTTCAGGGAATTCATTCCCCAGATACGCAGTATTTT. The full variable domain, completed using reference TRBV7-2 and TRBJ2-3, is GAGVSQSPSNKVTEKGKDVELRCDPISGHTALYWYRQSLGQGLEFLIYFQGNSAPDKSGLPSDRFSAERTGGSVSTLTIQRTQQEDSAVYLCASSFQGIHSPDTQYFGPGTRLTVL.